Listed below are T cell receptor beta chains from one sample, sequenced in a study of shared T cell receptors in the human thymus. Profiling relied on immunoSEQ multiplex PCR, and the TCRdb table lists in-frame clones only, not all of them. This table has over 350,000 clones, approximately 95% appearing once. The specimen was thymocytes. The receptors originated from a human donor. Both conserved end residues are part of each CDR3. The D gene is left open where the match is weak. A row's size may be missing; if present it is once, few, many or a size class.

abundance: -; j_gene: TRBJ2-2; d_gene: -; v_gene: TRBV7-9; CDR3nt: TGTGCCAGCAGCTTTACGAACACCGGGGAGCTGTTTTTT; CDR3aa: CASSFTNTGELFF
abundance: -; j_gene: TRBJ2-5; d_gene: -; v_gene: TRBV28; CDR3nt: TGTGCCACCTTATACCAGGTACCCGAGACCCAGTACTTC; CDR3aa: CATLYQVPETQYF
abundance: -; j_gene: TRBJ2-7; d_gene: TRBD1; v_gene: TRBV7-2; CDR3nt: TGTGCCAGCAGCTCCCGGACAGGGATAAGCTACGAGCAGTACTTC; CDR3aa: CASSSRTGISYEQYF
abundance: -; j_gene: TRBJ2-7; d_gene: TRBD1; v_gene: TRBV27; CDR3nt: TGTGCCAGTAATCTCAGGGGGCGTAGTTTCACGAACGAGCAGTACTTC; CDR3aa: CASNLRGRSFTNEQYF
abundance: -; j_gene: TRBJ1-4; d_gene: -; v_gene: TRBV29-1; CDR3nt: TGCAGCGTTGAAGATCGGGCCCAAAAACTGTTTTTT; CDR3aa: CSVEDRAQKLFF
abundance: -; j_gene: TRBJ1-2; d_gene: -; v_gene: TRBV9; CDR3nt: TGTGCCAGCAGCGTAGATGTGGAGGGCAACTATGGCTACACCTTC; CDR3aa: CASSVDVEGNYGYTF
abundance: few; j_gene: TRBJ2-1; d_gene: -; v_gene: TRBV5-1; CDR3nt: TGCGCCAGCAGGTGGGGGGTGGATGAGCAGTTCTTC; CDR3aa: CASRWGVDEQFF
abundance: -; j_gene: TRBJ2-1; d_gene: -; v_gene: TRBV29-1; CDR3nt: TGCAGCCCCAGGAACTACAATGAGCAGTTCTTC; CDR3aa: CSPRNYNEQFF
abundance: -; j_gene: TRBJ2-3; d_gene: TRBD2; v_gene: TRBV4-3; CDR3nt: TGCGCCAGCAGCCACCAAAGTCGGACTAGACTTGACCCAGATACGCAGTATTTT; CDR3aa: CASSHQSRTRLDPDTQYF
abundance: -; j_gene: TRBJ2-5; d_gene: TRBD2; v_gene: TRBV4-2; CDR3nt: TGTGCCAGCAGCCGCCCGGGACTAGCGGGAGGAAAAGAGACCCAGTACTTC; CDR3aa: CASSRPGLAGGKETQYF
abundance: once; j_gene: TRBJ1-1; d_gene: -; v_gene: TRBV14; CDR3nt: TGTGCCAGCAGCCAAGAAAGTCGAACAGCCAGACAAGTTAGGAACACTGAAGCTTTCTTT; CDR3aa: CASSQESRTARQVRNTEAFF
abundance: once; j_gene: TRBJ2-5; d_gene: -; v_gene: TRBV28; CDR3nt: TGTGCCAGCAAGGGGGTGGGACGGCAGGGGACGCCTCAAGAGACCCAGTACTTC; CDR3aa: CASKGVGRQGTPQETQYF
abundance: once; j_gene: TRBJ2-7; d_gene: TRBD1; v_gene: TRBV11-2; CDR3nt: TGTGCCAGCAGCTTAGGACGAGGGGGCGCTCTCCGGGGCGAGCAGTACTTC; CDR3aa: CASSLGRGGALRGEQYF
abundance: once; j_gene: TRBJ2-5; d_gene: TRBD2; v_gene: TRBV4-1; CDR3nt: TGCGCCAGCAGCCAGAGGGGGATAGCGGGAGGGGCTCAAGAGACCCAGTACTTC; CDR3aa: CASSQRGIAGGAQETQYF
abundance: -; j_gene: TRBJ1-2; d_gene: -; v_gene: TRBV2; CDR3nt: TGTGCCAGCAGTGAAAGGGACTATGGCTACACCTTC; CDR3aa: CASSERDYGYTF
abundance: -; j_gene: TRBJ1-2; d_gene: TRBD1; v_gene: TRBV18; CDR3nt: TGTGCCAGCTCACCAGGACAGGGAAGCGGCTACACCTTC; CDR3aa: CASSPGQGSGYTF
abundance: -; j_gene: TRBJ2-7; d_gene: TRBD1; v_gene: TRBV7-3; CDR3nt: TGTGCCAGCAGCTTAAAGGAGCAGGGGGATTCCTACGAGCAGTACTTC; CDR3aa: CASSLKEQGDSYEQYF
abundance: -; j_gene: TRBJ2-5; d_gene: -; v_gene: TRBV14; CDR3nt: TGTGCCAGCAGCCAAGATGGGCCAGAGAATAAAGAGGCCCAGTACTTC; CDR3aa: CASSQDGPENKEAQYF
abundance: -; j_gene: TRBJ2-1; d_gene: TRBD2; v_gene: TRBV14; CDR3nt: TGTGCCAGCAGCCAAGATCTAGCGGGAGGAAATGAGCAGTTCTTC; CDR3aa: CASSQDLAGGNEQFF
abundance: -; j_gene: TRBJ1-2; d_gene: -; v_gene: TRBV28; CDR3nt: TGTGCCAGCAGTACAATACAGGGTGTGATGGGGTATGGCTACACCTTC; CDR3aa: CASSTIQGVMGYGYTF
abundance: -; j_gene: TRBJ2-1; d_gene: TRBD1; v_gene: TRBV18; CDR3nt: TGTGCCAGCTCACCCAGACAGGGAGCCTACAATGAGCAGTTCTTC; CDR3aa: CASSPRQGAYNEQFF
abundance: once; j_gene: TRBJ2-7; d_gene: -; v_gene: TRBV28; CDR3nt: TGTGCCAGCAGCAGGGGGCTAGCGGCATCCTACGAGCAGTACTTC; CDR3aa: CASSRGLAASYEQYF
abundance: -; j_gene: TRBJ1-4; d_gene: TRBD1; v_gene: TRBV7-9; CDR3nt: TGTGCCAGCCAGACAGGGACTAATGAAAAACTGTTTTTT; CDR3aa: CASQTGTNEKLFF
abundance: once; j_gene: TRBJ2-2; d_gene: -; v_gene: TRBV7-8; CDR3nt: TGTGCCAGCAGCTCCATGGGGACCGCGAACACCGGGGAGCTGTTTTTT; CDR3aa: CASSSMGTANTGELFF
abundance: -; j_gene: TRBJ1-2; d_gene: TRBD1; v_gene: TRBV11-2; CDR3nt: TGTGCCAGCAGCTTAGAGACCGGGACAGGGCTTGGCTACACCTTC; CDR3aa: CASSLETGTGLGYTF
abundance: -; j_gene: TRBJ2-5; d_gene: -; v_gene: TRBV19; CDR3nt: TGTGCCAGTAGTAGTCTCAGGCAGGGGGGCGAGACCCAGTACTTC; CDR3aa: CASSSLRQGGETQYF
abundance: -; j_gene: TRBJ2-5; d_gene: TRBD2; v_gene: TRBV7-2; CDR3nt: TGTGCCAGCAGTTTCAAACATCGGACTAGCGGGAGGAAAGAGACCCAGTACTTC; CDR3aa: CASSFKHRTSGRKETQYF
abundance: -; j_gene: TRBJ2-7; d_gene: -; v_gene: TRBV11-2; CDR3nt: TGTGCCAGCAGCTTCCACGGGGGCAGGTTAAACTACGAGCAGTACTTC; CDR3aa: CASSFHGGRLNYEQYF
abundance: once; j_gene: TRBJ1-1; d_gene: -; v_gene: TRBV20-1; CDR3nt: TGCAGTGCCCTCCGGGGGAGAGGAGCTTTCTTT; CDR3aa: CSALRGRGAFF
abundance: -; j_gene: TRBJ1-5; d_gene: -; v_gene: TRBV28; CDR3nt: TGTGCCAGCAGTTTTTCCCAGCCCCAGCATTTT; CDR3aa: CASSFSQPQHF
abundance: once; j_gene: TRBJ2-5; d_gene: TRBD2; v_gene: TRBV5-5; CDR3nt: TGTGCCAGCAGTCCTACCGAGCGGGAGAAGCAAGAGACCCAGTACTTC; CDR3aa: CASSPTEREKQETQYF
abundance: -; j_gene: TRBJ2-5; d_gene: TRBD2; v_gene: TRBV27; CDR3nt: TGTGCCAGCAGTTTTCTAGCGGGACATCAAGAGACCCAGTACTTC; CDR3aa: CASSFLAGHQETQYF
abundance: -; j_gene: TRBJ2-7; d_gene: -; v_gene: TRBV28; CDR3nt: TGTGCCAGCAGCGCGCCCTGGAGTTACGAGCAGTACTTC; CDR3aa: CASSAPWSYEQYF
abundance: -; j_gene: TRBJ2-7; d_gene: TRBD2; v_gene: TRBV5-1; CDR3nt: TGCGCCAGCAGCTACAGACTAGCGGGAGAATGCGAGCAGTACTTC; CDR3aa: CASSYRLAGECEQYF
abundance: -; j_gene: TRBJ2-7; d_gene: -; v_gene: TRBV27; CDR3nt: TGTGCCAGCAGTTTAGGACCCCCCGGGGCCTACGAGCAGTACTTC; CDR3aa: CASSLGPPGAYEQYF
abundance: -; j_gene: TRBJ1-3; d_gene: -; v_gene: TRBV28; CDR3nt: TGTGCCAGCAGGGGGGTGACTCAGGGGTCCCGCTCTGGAAACACCATATATTTT; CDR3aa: CASRGVTQGSRSGNTIYF
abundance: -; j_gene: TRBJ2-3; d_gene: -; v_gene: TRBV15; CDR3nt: TGTGCCACGGGGCGCGGGATAAGGACAGATACGCAGTATTTT; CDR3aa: CATGRGIRTDTQYF
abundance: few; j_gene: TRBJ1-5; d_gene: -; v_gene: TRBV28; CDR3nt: TGTGCCAGCAGTACAGACAGGTATAGCAATCAGCCCCAGCATTTT; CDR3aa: CASSTDRYSNQPQHF
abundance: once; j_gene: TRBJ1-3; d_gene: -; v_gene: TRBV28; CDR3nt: TGTGCCAGCAGATCTTTTTCTCGCTCTGGAAACACCATATATTTT; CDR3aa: CASRSFSRSGNTIYF
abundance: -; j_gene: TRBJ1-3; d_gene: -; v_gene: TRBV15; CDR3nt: TGTGCCACCAGCAGTTTTCCGGAAAGACAATACTCTGGAAACACCATATATTTT; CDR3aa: CATSSFPERQYSGNTIYF
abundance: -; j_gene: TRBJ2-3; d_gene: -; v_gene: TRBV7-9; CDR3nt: TGTGCCAGCAGCTTAGCGGGACGAGGCACAGATACGCAGTATTTT; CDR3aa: CASSLAGRGTDTQYF
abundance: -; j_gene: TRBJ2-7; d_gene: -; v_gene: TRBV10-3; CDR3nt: TGTGCCATCAGTGAGACCGGGCAAGCGAGCTCCTACGAGCAGTACTTC; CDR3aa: CAISETGQASSYEQYF
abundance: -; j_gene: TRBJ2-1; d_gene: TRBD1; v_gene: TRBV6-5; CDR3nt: TGTGCCAGCAGCTACGACAGGGGGTACAATGAGCAGTTCTTC; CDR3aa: CASSYDRGYNEQFF
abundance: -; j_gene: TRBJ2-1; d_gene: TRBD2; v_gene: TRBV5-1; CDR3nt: TGCGCCAGCAGCTTCCCACTTAGCGGGAGCTCCTACAATGAGCAGTTCTTC; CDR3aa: CASSFPLSGSSYNEQFF
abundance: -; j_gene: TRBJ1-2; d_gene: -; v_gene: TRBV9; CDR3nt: TGTGCCAGCAGCTTCAGGTTAGACTATGGCTACACCTTC; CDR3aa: CASSFRLDYGYTF
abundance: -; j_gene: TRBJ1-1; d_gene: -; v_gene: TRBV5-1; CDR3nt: TGCGCCAGCAGCTCTGGACAAAAGTACAACACTGAAGCTTTCTTT; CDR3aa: CASSSGQKYNTEAFF
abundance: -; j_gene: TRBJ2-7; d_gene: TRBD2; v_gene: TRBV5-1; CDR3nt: TGCGCCAGCAGCTACCGGACTAGCGGGAGGTCATACGAGCAGTACTTC; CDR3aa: CASSYRTSGRSYEQYF
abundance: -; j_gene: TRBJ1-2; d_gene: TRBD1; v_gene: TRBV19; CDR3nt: TGTGCCAGTAGTATAGATCTGGGCCAGGGGGTTAAAGGCTACACCTTC; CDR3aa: CASSIDLGQGVKGYTF
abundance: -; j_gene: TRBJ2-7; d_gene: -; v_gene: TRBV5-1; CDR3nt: TGCGCCAGCAGCCTTTGGGGTGAGCAGTACTTC; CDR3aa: CASSLWGEQYF
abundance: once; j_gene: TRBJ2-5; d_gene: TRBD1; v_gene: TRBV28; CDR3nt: TGTGCCAGCAGACGCTTACAGGGGAACCTGCCGGAGACCCAGTACTTC; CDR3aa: CASRRLQGNLPETQYF
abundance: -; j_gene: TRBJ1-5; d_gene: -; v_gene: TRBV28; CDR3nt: TGTGCCAGCAGCCGCCCTCAAGGCCGGCTCAATCAGCCCCAGCATTTT; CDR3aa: CASSRPQGRLNQPQHF
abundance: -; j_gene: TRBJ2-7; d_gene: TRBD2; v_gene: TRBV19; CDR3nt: TGTGCCAGTAGCTTATATGGACTAGCGGCCTACGAGCAGTACTTC; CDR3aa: CASSLYGLAAYEQYF
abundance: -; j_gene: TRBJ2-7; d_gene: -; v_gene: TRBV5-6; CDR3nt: TGTGCCAGCAGTTACGCTCAGGACACCTTATACGAGCAGTACTTC; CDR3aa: CASSYAQDTLYEQYF
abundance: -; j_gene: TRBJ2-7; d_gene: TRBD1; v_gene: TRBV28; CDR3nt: TGTGCCAGCAACGCCTACGGGACAGCTACGGGGGAGCAGTACTTC; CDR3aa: CASNAYGTATGEQYF
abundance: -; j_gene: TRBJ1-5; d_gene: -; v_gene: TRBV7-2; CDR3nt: TGTGCCAGCAGCTTAGGGCCAGGCCCCCACTTTTATCAGCCCCAGCATTTT; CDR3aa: CASSLGPGPHFYQPQHF
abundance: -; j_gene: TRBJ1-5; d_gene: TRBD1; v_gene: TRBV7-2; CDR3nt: TGTGCCAGCAGCTCGGACAGGTTGCTGCCCCAGCATTTT; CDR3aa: CASSSDRLLPQHF
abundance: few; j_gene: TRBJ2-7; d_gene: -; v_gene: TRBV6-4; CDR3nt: -; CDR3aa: CASSSSSYEQYF
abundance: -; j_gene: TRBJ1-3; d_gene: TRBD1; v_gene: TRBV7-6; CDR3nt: TGTGCCAGCAGCCATCCGGACAGGGGGACTGGAAACACCATATATTTT; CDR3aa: CASSHPDRGTGNTIYF
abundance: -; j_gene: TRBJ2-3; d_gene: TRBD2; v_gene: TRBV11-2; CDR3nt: TGTGCCAGCAGATCACTAGCGGTTCTCTCCCGCACAGATACGCAGTATTTT; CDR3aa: CASRSLAVLSRTDTQYF
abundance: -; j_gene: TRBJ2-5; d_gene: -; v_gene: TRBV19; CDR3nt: TGTGCCAGTAGCCCCTCATTGGGGATGAGAGAGACCCAGTACTTC; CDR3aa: CASSPSLGMRETQYF